These T cell receptor beta chains were read from a single sample in a study of control samples from healthy donors and cancer patients. The repertoire was sequenced with immunoSEQ multiplex PCR; TCRdb's copy has only in-frame clones and lacks some. Here the sample spans over 50,000 clones, about 80% being singletons. Sequencing used blood. The receptors originated from a man in his 70s in good health. Both conserved end residues are part of each CDR3. A D gene is named only where the DNA matches it firmly. Not all rows give a size; the values are once, few, many and, for expanded clones, a class.

few	TRBJ1-2	TRBV28	.	TGTGCCAGCACCAACCAGGCCCGGGAGAACTATGGCTACACCTTC	CASTNQARENYGYTF
.	TRBJ2-7	TRBV2	TRBD2	TGTGCCAGCAGTGGACTAGCGGGAACCGAGCAGTACTTC	CASSGLAGTEQYF
once	TRBJ1-2	TRBV7-8	.	TGTGCCAGCGTCGACCGGGGACATCCGGACTATGGCTACACCTTC	CASVDRGHPDYGYTF
.	TRBJ1-1	TRBV13	.	TGTGCCAGCACCGCCCTGAACACTGAAGCTTTCTTT	CASTALNTEAFF
few	TRBJ1-1	TRBV7-8	.	TGTGCCAGCAGCTTTTGGTGGGACACTGAAGCTTTCTTT	CASSFWWDTEAFF
.	TRBJ1-2	TRBV28	TRBD1	TGTGCCAGCAGTTTAGGACAGGCCTATGGCTACACCTTC	CASSLGQAYGYTF
.	TRBJ2-7	TRBV3-1/TRBV3-2	.	TGTGCCAGCAGCCCAACGGCTCGCGACGAGCAGTACTTC	CASSPTARDEQYF
few	TRBJ1-1	TRBV19	.	TGTGCCAGTAGCCCAGGGAGGGGGATCGAGAACACTGAAGCTTTCTTT	CASSPGRGIENTEAFF
.	TRBJ1-4	TRBV6-1	.	TGTGCCAGCAGTGAAAAAGGCTGGGAAAAACTGTTTTTT	CASSEKGWEKLFF
.	TRBJ2-3	TRBV7-8	TRBD2	TGTGCCAGCAGCTTCAATGGACAGCACCTAGCGGGGGACACAGATACGCAGTATTTT	CASSFNGQHLAGDTDTQYF
.	TRBJ2-4	TRBV7-9	.	TGTGCCAGCAGCGACCTCCGAACCGGGAGCAAAAACATTCAGTACTTC	CASSDLRTGSKNIQYF
few	TRBJ1-4	TRBV18	TRBD1	TGTGCCAGCTCAGTGCGGGGACAGGATGAAAAACTGTTTTTT	CASSVRGQDEKLFF
.	TRBJ2-6	TRBV5-1	.	TGCGCCAGCAGCTTGGCTGGGTGGACTGGGGCCAACGTCCTGACTTTC	CASSLAGWTGANVLTF
.	TRBJ2-2	TRBV19	.	TGTGCCAGTAGTATCAGGGGACGGACCGGGGAGCTGTTTTTT	CASSIRGRTGELFF
.	TRBJ1-3	TRBV2	.	TGTGCCAGCAGTGAATTTCAAGCGGTCTCTGGAAACACCATATATTTT	CASSEFQAVSGNTIYF
.	TRBJ1-1	TRBV29-1	.	TGCAGCGTCCTGGCACACGGGCATGCTTTCTTT	CSVLAHGHAFF
.	TRBJ1-1	TRBV5-1	.	TGCGCCAGCAGTTTTACCGATTACACTGAAGCTTTCTTT	CASSFTDYTEAFF
.	TRBJ1-4	TRBV28	TRBD1	TGTGCCAGCACTCCGAGGACAGGGGTAGCTGAAAAACTGTTTTTT	CASTPRTGVAEKLFF
.	TRBJ2-1	TRBV5-1	.	TGCGCCAGCAGGGAGGAGATCAATGAGCAGTTCTTC	CASREEINEQFF
.	TRBJ1-2	TRBV28	TRBD1	TGTGCCAGCAGACGGGACAGCAACTATGGCTACACCTTC	CASRRDSNYGYTF
.	TRBJ1-2	TRBV7-2	.	TGTGCCAGCAGCTTAACTGACAGGTACCTTAACGGCTACACCTTC	CASSLTDRYLNGYTF
.	TRBJ2-1	TRBV4-1	.	TGCGCCAGCAGCCAATCTGCAGGGTCTTTCTTTCATGAGCAGTTCTTC	CASSQSAGSFFHEQFF
.	TRBJ1-5	TRBV30	.	TGTGCCTGGAGTGTACAGGGTGGGCAGCCCCAGCATTTT	CAWSVQGGQPQHF
.	TRBJ1-2	TRBV6-6	.	TGTGCCAGCACTATCAGTCTCCACTATGGCTACACCTTC	CASTISLHYGYTF
.	TRBJ1-3	TRBV19	.	TGTGCCAGTAGTCCACGAGGGGGGCCTGGAAACACCATATATTTT	CASSPRGGPGNTIYF
.	TRBJ2-1	TRBV19	TRBD1	TGTGCCAGTAGCATCGGGACAGGGGCCTACAATGAGCAGTTCTTC	CASSIGTGAYNEQFF
once	TRBJ2-5	TRBV11-2	TRBD1	TGTGCCAGCAGCTTAATTACAGGGGGCTGGGAGACCCAGTACTTC	CASSLITGGWETQYF
.	TRBJ1-4	TRBV4-2	.	TGTGCCAGCAGCCAAGATCCCCCCAGGGGAAGAACGCCAACTAATGAAAAACTGTTTTTT	CASSQDPPRGRTPTNEKLFF
.	TRBJ2-6	TRBV24-1	.	TGTGCCACCAGTGACGCCCGCTCTGGGGCCAACGTCCTGACTTTC	CATSDARSGANVLTF
.	TRBJ2-5	TRBV11-2	.	TGTGCCAGCAGCTTAGTTCGTTCGGAGACCCAGTACTTC	CASSLVRSETQYF
once	TRBJ1-5	TRBV24-1	.	TGTGCCACCAGTGACAGCTCATATAGCAATCAGCCCCAGCATTTT	CATSDSSYSNQPQHF
.	TRBJ1-2	TRBV30	.	TGTGCCTGGAGTATCGGGGGCGTGAGCTATGGCTACACCTTC	CAWSIGGVSYGYTF
.	TRBJ1-5	TRBV19	.	TGTGCCAGTAGTATTCGGGACGGCAATCAGCCCCAGCATTTT	CASSIRDGNQPQHF
.	TRBJ1-1	TRBV7-2	.	TGTGCCAGCAGCTTAGCGGGATGGATGAACACTGAAGCTTTCTTT	CASSLAGWMNTEAFF
.	TRBJ1-1	TRBV30	.	TGTGCCTGGAGGGACAAGTTGAACACTGAAGCTTTCTTT	CAWRDKLNTEAFF